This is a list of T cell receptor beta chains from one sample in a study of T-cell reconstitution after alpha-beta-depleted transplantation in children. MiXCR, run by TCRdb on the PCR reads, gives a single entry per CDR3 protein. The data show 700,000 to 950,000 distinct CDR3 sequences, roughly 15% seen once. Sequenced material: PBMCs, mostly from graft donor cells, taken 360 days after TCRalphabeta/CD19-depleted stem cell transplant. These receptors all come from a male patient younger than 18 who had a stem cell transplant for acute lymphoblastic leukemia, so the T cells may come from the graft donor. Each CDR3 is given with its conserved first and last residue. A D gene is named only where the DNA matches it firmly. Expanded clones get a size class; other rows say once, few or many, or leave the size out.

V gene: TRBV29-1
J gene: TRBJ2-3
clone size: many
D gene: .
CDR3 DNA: TGCAGCGTTGAAGCAATCGGACAGGGAGGGGATACGCAGTATTTT
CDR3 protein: CSVEAIGQGGDTQYF

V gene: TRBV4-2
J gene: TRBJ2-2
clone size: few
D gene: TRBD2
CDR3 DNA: TGTGCCAGCAGCCTGATTAGCGGGAGTGACACCGGGGAGCTGTTTTTT
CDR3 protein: CASSLISGSDTGELFF

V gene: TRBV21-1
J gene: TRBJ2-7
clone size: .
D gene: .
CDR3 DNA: TGTGCCAGCAGCATGGGCCCGCGCGAGCAGTACTTC
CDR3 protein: CASSMGPREQYF

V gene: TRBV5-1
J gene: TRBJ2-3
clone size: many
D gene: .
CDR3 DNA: TGCGCCAGCAGCTCCACGTCCGGTTCCGATACGCAGTATTTT
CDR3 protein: CASSSTSGSDTQYF

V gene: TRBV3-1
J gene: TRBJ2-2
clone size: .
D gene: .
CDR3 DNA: TGTGCCAGCAGCCAGAAAGACGTCACCGGGGAGCTGTTTTTT
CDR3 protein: CASSQKDVTGELFF

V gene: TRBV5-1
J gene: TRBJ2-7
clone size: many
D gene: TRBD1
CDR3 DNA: TGCGCCAGCAGCTACACCGGGACAGACTCTTACGAGCAGTACTTC
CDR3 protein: CASSYTGTDSYEQYF

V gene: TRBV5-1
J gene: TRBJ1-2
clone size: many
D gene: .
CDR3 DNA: TGTGCCAGCAGCTTAGACCGTGGCTACACCTTC
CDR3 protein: CASSLDRGYTF

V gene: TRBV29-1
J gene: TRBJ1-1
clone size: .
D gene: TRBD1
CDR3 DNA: TGCAGCGCAATACAGGGGGCGAACACTGAAGCTTTCTTT
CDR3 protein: CSAIQGANTEAFF

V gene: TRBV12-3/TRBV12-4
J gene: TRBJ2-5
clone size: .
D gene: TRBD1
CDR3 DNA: TGTGCCAGCAGTCTAAGGACAGGTTTGTGGGAGCTTGCAACCCAAGAGACCCAGTACTTC
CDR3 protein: CASSLRTGLWELATQETQYF

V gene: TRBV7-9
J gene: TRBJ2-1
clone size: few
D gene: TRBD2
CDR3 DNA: TGTGCCAGCAGCTTTGTCGGGACTAGCGGGAGTAATGAGCAGTTCTTC
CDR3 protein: CASSFVGTSGSNEQFF

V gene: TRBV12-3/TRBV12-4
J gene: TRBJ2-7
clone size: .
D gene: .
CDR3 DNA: TGTGCCAGCACCCTGACTAGTGTCCACGAGCAGTACTTC
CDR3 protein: CASTLTSVHEQYF

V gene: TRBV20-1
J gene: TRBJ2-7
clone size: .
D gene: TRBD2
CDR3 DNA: TGCAGTGCTAGTCCGGGACTAGCGGGAGGTCTGACCCCCTACGAGCAGTACTTC
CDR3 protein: CSASPGLAGGLTPYEQYF

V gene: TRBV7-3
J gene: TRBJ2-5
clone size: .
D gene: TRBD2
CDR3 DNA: TGTGCCAGCAGCTCCTACCATGAGCGGGAGGGCCAGGAGACCCAGTACTTC
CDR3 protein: CASSSYHEREGQETQYF

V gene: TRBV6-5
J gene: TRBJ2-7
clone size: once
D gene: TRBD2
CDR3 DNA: TGTGCCAGCAGTTACTCAGGACCTTTTAGCGGGAGAACTAGCTACGAGCAGTACTTC
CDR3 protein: CASSYSGPFSGRTSYEQYF

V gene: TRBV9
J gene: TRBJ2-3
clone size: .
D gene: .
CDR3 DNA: TGTGCCAGCAGCGCCGGCCCCCCTAGCCAACAAGATACGCAGTATTTT
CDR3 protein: CASSAGPPSQQDTQYF

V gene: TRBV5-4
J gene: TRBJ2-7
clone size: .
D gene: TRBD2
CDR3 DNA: TGTGCCAGCAGCCCAAGCGGGAGAGAGAGACAGCAGTACTTC
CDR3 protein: CASSPSGRERQQYF

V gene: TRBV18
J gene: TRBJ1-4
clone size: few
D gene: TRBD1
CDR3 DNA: TGTGCCAGCTCACCAAGCAGAGACAGGGGAGTGGAAAAACTGTTTTTT
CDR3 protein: CASSPSRDRGVEKLFF

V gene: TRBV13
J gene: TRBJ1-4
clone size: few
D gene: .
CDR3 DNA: TGTGCCAGCACCTTCCGGCAGACTAATGAAAAACTGTTTTTT
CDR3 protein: CASTFRQTNEKLFF

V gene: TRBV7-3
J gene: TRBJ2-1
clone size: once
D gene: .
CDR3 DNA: TGTGCCAGCAGCCTCCGACTATTTGGCGAGCAGTTCTTC
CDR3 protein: CASSLRLFGEQFF

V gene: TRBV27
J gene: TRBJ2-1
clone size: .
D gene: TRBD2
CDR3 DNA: TGTGCCAGCAGTTTATCGGTTGCGGGAGCCGTCTACAATGAGCAGTTCTTC
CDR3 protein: CASSLSVAGAVYNEQFF

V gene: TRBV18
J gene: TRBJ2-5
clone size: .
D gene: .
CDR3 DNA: TGTGCCAGCTCACGCCGGGACTTTAGGGAGACCCAGTACTTC
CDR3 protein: CASSRRDFRETQYF

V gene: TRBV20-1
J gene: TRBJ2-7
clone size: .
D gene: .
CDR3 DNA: TGCAGTGCTAGAGATACACTAGCCCCCTACGAGCAGTACTTC
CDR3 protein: CSARDTLAPYEQYF

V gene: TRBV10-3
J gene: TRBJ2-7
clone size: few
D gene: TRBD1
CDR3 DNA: TGTGCCATCAAGGAAACAGGGGCCTACGAGCAGTACTTC
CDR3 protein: CAIKETGAYEQYF

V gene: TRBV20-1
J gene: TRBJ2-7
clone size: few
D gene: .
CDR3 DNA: TGCAGTGCTCACACACTGGGCCGAAAAGGGGACGAGCAGTACTTC
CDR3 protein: CSAHTLGRKGDEQYF

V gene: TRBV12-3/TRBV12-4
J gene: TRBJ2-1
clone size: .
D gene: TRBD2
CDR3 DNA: TGTGCCAGCAGTCAGATAGCGGGGGCCTACAATGAGCAGTTCTTC
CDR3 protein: CASSQIAGAYNEQFF